The T cell receptor (beta chain) under discussion was sequenced for a study of blood T cell repertoires in COVID-19. For the study at large: Specimens from acute and convalescent COVID-19 originated in the United States, Italy and Spain. T cells, B-cell-depleted T cells, or PBMCs supplied cDNA or gDNA.

Source study methods: Scientists estimated how many nucleated cells there were by amplifying reference gene primers. The assay was immunoSEQ multiplex PCR, and TCRdb's table has in-frame clones only and misses some. V and J calls and clone size are given by that table; D and trimming were obtained from the DNA. The table includes roughly 280,000 clones, around 87% detected once. J was trimmed by 7 bases and V by 4 bases; bases with no gene match: 8. The CDR3 loop spans 16 amino acids. From germline, CDR1 is LGHDT and CDR2 YNNKEL (reference sequence). Sequencing input: peripheral blood. The receptor comes from a woman aged 45 to 65 who had recovered from COVID-19. The chain links TRBV3-1 (or the pseudogene TRBV3-2) to TRBJ2-1; 12 bases map to TRBD2. The CDR3 coding sequence is TGTGCCAGCAGCCTGGGGACTAGCGGGTTGGAGAATGAGCAGTTCTTC. Residues: CASSLGTSGLENEQFF.